Presented here are 31 T cell receptor beta chains from one specimen sequenced in a study of regulatory T cells in long-lasting Graves disease. TCR beta libraries were built with iRepertoire HTBI primers and Arm-PCR of CDR3 regions. Each CDR3 protein is one row after TCRdb ran MiXCR on the multiplex PCR reads. The table lists more than 400,000 distinct CDR3 sequences, 15% to 20% of them singletons. Time point: newly diagnosed GD, antithyroid drugs for less than 3 months. Construction of the TCR library relied on RNA isolated from PBMCs. Separately, the same data were catalogued under a study of T cells in Graves' hyperthyroidism and ophthalmopathy.

Sequenced here: peripheral blood mononuclear cells (PBMCs), sampled at new diagnosis, from a patient treated with antithyroid drugs. The receptor source for this set is a man between 35 and 55 years old with Graves disease.

This clonotype was seen ten or more times. The V call is TRBV6-9, the J call TRBJ1-2; 8 bases are a match to TRBD1. Per the germline V gene, CDR1 is MNHGY and CDR2 is SVAAGI. This CDR3 is built from 15 residues. V lost 4 bases and J lost 8; bases outside the gene matches: 12. This CDR3 reads CASSSIGQGSVGYTF. The CDR3 DNA sequence: TGTGCCAGCAGTTCGATCGGACAGGGCTCGGTCGGCTACACCTTC.

With regard to this clonotype: A much bigger clone sits one base away, suggesting this may be a read error. The chain recombines TRBV13 with TRBJ1-2; 9 bases map to TRBD1. This CDR3 spans 13 amino acids. Germline CDR1 and CDR2: PRHDT and FYEKMQ (reference sequence). Trimming removed 4 bases from V and 6 bases from J; junction bases left unmatched: 3. This chain's CDR3 is CASSSRTGDGYTF. Written as DNA, the CDR3 is TGTGCCAGCAGCTCCCGGACAGGGGATGGCTACACCTTC.

The chain combines TRBV7-9 with TRBJ2-3, with TRBD1 matching over 10 bases. Losses at the gene ends were 2 bases for V and 8 bases for J; bases not matched to a gene: 7. This CDR3 spans 15 amino acids. The germline CDR1 and CDR2 sequences are SEHNR and FQNEAQ (reference sequence). The CDR3: CASSLKGTGDPTQYF. The DNA of the CDR3 is TGTGCCAGCAGCTTAAAGGGGACAGGGGACCCTACGCAGTATTTT.

The V call is TRBV5-1, the J call TRBJ2-7; D might be TRBD1 (6 bases). The V gene lost 4 bases and the J gene lost 7 bases, with 15 bases spanning the gap. CDR1 is SGHRS, CDR2 YFSETQ, per germline. The CDR3 spans 13 residues. The CDR3 sequence is CASSPVRGREQYF. DNA of the CDR3: TGCGCCAGCAGCCCGGTCAGGGGTCGGGAGCAGTACTTC.

CDR3 loop: CASSLALGGIADTQYF. CDR3 coding DNA: TGTGCCAGCAGTTTAGCGCTAGGGGGGATTGCAGATACGCAGTATTTT. The V gene is TRBV12-3 or TRBV12-4, the J gene TRBJ2-3; perhaps D is TRBD1 or TRBD2 (6 bases each). The germline V and J ends were trimmed by 0 bases and 4 bases, with 14 bases remaining between them. CDR3 length: 16 amino acids.

This clonotype was counted at least ten times. This chain joins TRBV6-1 and TRBJ1-5; the D is unclear. This CDR3 is built from 17 residues. Germline V lookup: CDR1 MNHNS, CDR2 SASEGT. V dropped 6 bases and J dropped 0 bases, with 18 bases sitting between them. The CDR3, as DNA: TGTGCCAGCAGACCGGGGTTAAAATTTTATAGCAATCAGCCCCAGCATTTT. Amino acid sequence: CASRPGLKFYSNQPQHF.

The table lists this clonotype with a few counts. Just one base apart from a much larger clone, this may be a read error. Because the CDR3 is missing its conserved closing phenylalanine or tryptophan, this is likely a read error. CDR3: CAWSRGRSYEQYL. The CDR3 nucleotides read TGTGCCTGGAGTAGGGGGCGTTCCTACGAGCAGTACCTC. The chain links TRBV30 to TRBJ2-7; 7 nucleotides agree with TRBD1. This CDR3 has 13 amino acids. Germline trimming cut 2 bases from V and 1 base from J; bases unmatched to any gene: 2. CDR1 is GTSNPN, CDR2 SVGIG, per germline (reference sequence).

Comments on this clonotype: One base separates it from a far larger clone, so it is likely a read error. The chain links TRBV7-2 to TRBJ2-7; D not certain. The CDR3 runs 12 residues. Trimming removed 2 bases from V and 6 bases from J, with 8 bases in between. Germline-derived CDR1 and CDR2 are SGHTA and FQGNSA. CDR3 sequence: CASSLRAVEQYF. Written as DNA, the CDR3 is TGTGCCAGCAGCTTACGAGCAGTCGAGCAGTACTTC.

This clonotype was seen ten or more times. This sequence joins TRBV3-1 and TRBJ1-1; 9 bases are shared with TRBD1. The CDR3 has 15 residues. Per the germline V gene, CDR1 is LGHDT and CDR2 is YNNKEL (reference sequence). The V segment lost 4 bases and the J segment 1 base; nucleotides outside the gene matches: 4. CDR3 sequence (DNA): TGTGCCAGCAGCCGGTGGACAGGGGCGAACACTGAAGCTTTCTTT. It codes for CASSRWTGANTEAFF. Supplemented by reference TRBV3-1 and TRBJ1-1, the full variable domain reads DTAVSQTPKYLVTQMGNDKSIKCEQNLGHDTMYWYKQDSKKFLKIMFSYNNKELIINETVPNRFSPKSPDKAHLNLHINSLELGDSAVYFCASSRWTGANTEAFFGQGTRLTVV.

This clonotype was counted at least ten times. The chain uses TRBV3-1 and TRBJ2-7; 7 nucleotides agree with TRBD1. Germline V CDR1 and CDR2: LGHDT, YNNKEL (reference sequence). There are 17 residues in the CDR3. V shed 5 bases, J shed 0 bases, and the junction held 13 bases outside the gene matches. The CDR3 here is CASSYGLGDSLSYEQYF. In nucleotides, the CDR3 is TGTGCCAGCAGCTATGGGCTTGGGGACAGCCTCTCCTACGAGCAGTACTTC.

The rearrangement links TRBV5-6 to TRBJ2-3, with D possibly being TRBD1 (5 bases). The length of the CDR3 is 13 residues. The germline CDR1 and CDR2 sequences are SGHDT and YYEEEE. Trimming took off 2 bases at V and 10 bases at J, with 14 bases between the two ends. CDR3 residues: CASSFGNLGAQYF. The CDR3 bases are TGTGCCAGCAGCTTCGGCAACTTAGGGGCGCAGTATTTT. Full variable domain (rest looked up from reference TRBV5-6 and TRBJ2-3): DAGVTQSPTHLIKTRGQQVTLRCSPKSGHDTVSWYQQALGQGPQFIFQYYEEEERQRGNFPDRFSGHQFPNYSSELNVNALLLGDSALYLCASSFGNLGAQYFGPGTRLTVL.

This CDR3 reads CSAREGTSGLIYEQYF. The CDR3 DNA sequence: TGCAGTGCTAGAGAGGGGACTAGCGGGTTAATCTACGAGCAGTACTTC. The chain links TRBV20-1 to TRBJ2-7, with 12 nucleotides matching TRBD2. V dropped 0 bases and J dropped 3; count of bases not matched to a gene: 6. The CDR3 is 16 residues long. Germline-derived CDR1 and CDR2 are DFQATT and SNEGSKA (reference sequence).

This clonotype occurred a few times. The chain recombines TRBV3-1 with TRBJ2-5, with D unclear. CDR3 length: 14 residues. Germline loops: CDR1 LGHDT, CDR2 YNNKEL (reference sequence). Trimming shortened V by 1 base and J by 2 bases, and 8 bases separated the two germline ends. This CDR3 reads CASSQVDLQETQYF. CDR3 in DNA: TGTGCCAGCAGCCAAGTGGACCTTCAAGAGACCCAGTACTTC.

As for this clonotype: This may come from a read error, since a much larger clone is one base off. This chain joins TRBV7-2 and TRBJ2-1; 8 positions match TRBD2. The germline CDR1 and CDR2 sequences are SGHTA and FQGNSA. This CDR3 comprises 14 residues. DNA of the CDR3: TGTGCCAACAGCCCTGGGAGCGGGAGAGGTGAGCAGTTCTTC. It is translated as CANSPGSGRGEQFF.

This clonotype was counted at least ten times. The chain uses TRBV7-9 and TRBJ2-7; perhaps TRBD1 as D (5 bases). Trimming left V 2 bases short and J 6 bases short, with 14 bases between. Germline CDR1 and CDR2: SEHNR and FQNEAQ (reference sequence). The CDR3 spans 14 residues. CDR3 bases: TGTGCCAGCAGCTTACCCAGGGATCCTTTCGAGCAGTACTTC. It specifies CASSLPRDPFEQYF.

V is TRBV6-1 and J is TRBJ1-2; no reliable D call. Deletions cut 3 bases from V and 8 bases from J, with 16 bases between. The length of the CDR3 is 14 residues. Germline V gene data show CDR1 as MNHNS and CDR2 as SASEGT. The CDR3 sequence: CASSDRISNGGYTF. Here the CDR3 DNA reads TGTGCCAGCAGTGATCGAATCTCCAACGGGGGCTACACCTTC.

This clonotype showed up many times. The V call is TRBV7-9, the J call TRBJ2-5; no definite D call. From germline, CDR1 is SEHNR and CDR2 FQNEAQ (reference sequence). This CDR3 is built from 14 residues. Deletions cut 0 bases from V and 5 bases from J, with 10 bases between. CDR3 sequence (DNA): TGTGCCAGCAGCTTAGCGCGCGGACGGGAGACCCAGTACTTC. This gives the protein CASSLARGRETQYF.

This clonotype was picked up many times. The chain carries TRBV7-2 and TRBJ1-4, with D unresolved. V dropped 2 bases and J dropped 8 bases, with 12 bases sitting between them. Germline assignment: CDR1 SGHTA and CDR2 FQGNSA. This CDR3 contains 14 residues. CDR3 nucleotide sequence: TGTGCCAGCAGCTTAACTGGGTTAGGGGAAAAACTGTTTTTT. This encodes CASSLTGLGEKLFF.

This clonotype showed up many times. This rearrangement joins TRBV27 to TRBJ2-7; 9 bases fit TRBD1. Germline assignment: CDR1 MNHEY and CDR2 SMNVEV (reference sequence). There are 14 residues in the CDR3. Losses at the gene ends were 8 bases for V and 8 bases for J; bases not matched to a gene: 13. As DNA, the CDR3 is TGTGCCAGCGTCCCGGGACAGGGAGCTACGAAGCAGTACTTC. Residues: CASVPGQGATKQYF.

The sample holds many counts of this clonotype. One end of the junction does not line up with germline, which may come from a read error. This chain links TRBV19 with TRBJ2-3; D ambiguous. Germline V CDR1 and CDR2: LNHDA, SQIVND (reference sequence). CDR3 size: 13 residues. The DNA of the CDR3 is TGTGCCAGCAGTATACGACCCACAGATACGCAGTATTTT. It yields the protein CASSIRPTDTQYF.

In this sample, this clonotype turned up many times. The chain joins TRBV7-8 to TRBJ2-5; maybe TRBD1 (5 bases). The germline V gene encodes CDR1 SGHVS and CDR2 FQNEAQ. Trimming took 4 bases from V and 3 from J, leaving 12 bases between them. The CDR3 is made up of 14 amino acids. This chain's CDR3 is CASSYRYRKETQYF. The CDR3 nucleotides read TGTGCCAGCAGCTACCGGTACAGGAAAGAGACCCAGTACTTC.

This clonotype was counted ten times or more. The chain combines TRBV3-1 with TRBJ2-2; TRBD2 matches 13 bases. Germline-derived CDR1 and CDR2 are LGHDT and YNNKEL (reference sequence). V lost 4 bases, J lost 4 bases, and 6 bases stayed unmatched. This CDR3 contains 17 residues. The CDR3, as DNA: TGTGCCAGCAGCCTTTGGACTAGCGGGAGATCCACCGGGGAGCTGTTTTTT. It is translated as CASSLWTSGRSTGELFF. Full variable domain (missing parts from reference TRBV3-1 and TRBJ2-2): DTAVSQTPKYLVTQMGNDKSIKCEQNLGHDTMYWYKQDSKKFLKIMFSYNNKELIINETVPNRFSPKSPDKAHLNLHINSLELGDSAVYFCASSLWTSGRSTGELFFGEGSRLTVL.

This clonotype was detected ten times or more. The chain carries TRBV11-3 and TRBJ2-3; D could derive from TRBD1 or TRBD2 (5 bases each). The CDR3 is 13 amino acids. Germline values: CDR1 SGHNT, CDR2 YENEEA. The V gene lost 5 bases and the J gene lost 8 bases, with 14 bases spanning the gap. The CDR3 DNA follows: TGTGCCAGCAGCCAGCCTCCCGGGACTACGCAGTATTTT. It specifies CASSQPPGTTQYF.

This clonotype was picked up many times. The junction shows a germline mismatch at one end, possibly a read error. The chain couples TRBV5-1 to TRBJ1-2; no definite D call. The length of the CDR3 is 13 residues. CDR1 and CDR2 (germline): SGHRS, YFSETQ. The CDR3: CASSSTPNYGYTF. CDR3 nucleotide sequence: TGTGCCAGCAGCTCGACACCAAACTATGGCTACACCTTC. The full variable domain, completed using reference TRBV5-1 and TRBJ1-2, is KAGVTQTPRYLIKTRGQQVTLSCSPISGHRSVSWYQQTPGQGLQFLFEYFSETQRNKGNFPGRFSGRQFSNSRSEMNVSTLELGDSALYLCASSSTPNYGYTFGSGTRLTVV.

The rearrangement uses TRBV7-8 and TRBJ2-3; D unresolved. The DNA end lines up better with TRBJ1-1; the J call may be wrong. Germline V gene sequence: CDR1 SGHVS, CDR2 FQNEAQ. The CDR3 covers 10 residues. The CDR3 nucleotides are TGTGCCAGCAGCTTAGTGGCGGCTTTCTTT. It encodes CASSLVAAFF.

This clonotype came up once. This chain links TRBV5-1 with TRBJ2-1; 9 bases fit TRBD1. J was trimmed by 1 base and V by 0 bases; bases with no gene match: 2. Germline CDR1 SGHRS, CDR2 YFSETQ. The CDR3 sequence is 16 residues long. This chain's CDR3 is CASSLGDRESYNEQFF. CDR3 nucleotides: TGCGCCAGCAGCTTGGGGGACAGGGAGTCCTACAATGAGCAGTTCTTC. Full variable domain (outside the CDR3, taken from reference TRBV5-1 and TRBJ2-1): KAGVTQTPRYLIKTRGQQVTLSCSPISGHRSVSWYQQTPGQGLQFLFEYFSETQRNKGNFPGRFSGRQFSNSRSEMNVSTLELGDSALYLCASSLGDRESYNEQFFGPGTRLTVL.

This clonotype was seen many times. The V call is TRBV12-3 or TRBV12-4, the J call TRBJ2-2; D unresolved. V was cut by 2 bases and J by 4 bases, with 8 bases left in between. The CDR3 has 14 residues. In nucleotides, the CDR3 is TGTGCCAGCAGTTTAAGTAGTTTCACCGGGGAGCTGTTTTTT. Its translation: CASSLSSFTGELFF.

This clonotype was observed many times. This chain connects TRBV5-1 to TRBJ2-3; no clear D gene. The CDR3 is made up of 15 amino acids. V was clipped by 4 bases and J by 6 bases, with 18 bases between them. Germline assignment: CDR1 SGHRS and CDR2 YFSETQ. CDR3 residues: CASSHSPNILDTQYF. As DNA, the CDR3 is TGCGCCAGCAGCCATTCCCCTAATATCCTGGATACGCAGTATTTT.

This clonotype has a count of ten or more. The chain has TRBV3-1 and TRBJ1-6; D is ambiguous. Trimming removed 1 base at V and 7 bases at J, with 14 bases between. CDR1 and CDR2 from the germline V gene are LGHDT and YNNKEL (reference sequence). CDR3 length: 16 amino acids. Here the CDR3 reads CASSQVEGALNSPLHF. The CDR3 DNA reads TGTGCCAGCAGCCAAGTTGAAGGAGCACTAAATTCACCCCTCCACTTT.

The chain couples TRBV12-3 or TRBV12-4 to TRBJ2-4; no clear D. The CDR3 length is 17 residues. Trimming removed 5 bases at V and 0 bases at J, with 17 bases between. DNA of the CDR3: TGTGCCAGCAGTCCCAGCGCGGTGGTACTAGCCAAAAACATTCAGTACTTC. Translation: CASSPSAVVLAKNIQYF.

In this sample, this clonotype turned up many times. The V gene is TRBV7-9, the J gene TRBJ2-1; D gene uncertain. V was trimmed by 1 base and J by 0 bases, leaving 13 bases between them. CDR3 length: 17 residues. The germline V gene encodes CDR1 SEHNR and CDR2 FQNEAQ (reference sequence). The CDR3 protein is CASSLVALTSSYNEQFF. DNA of the CDR3: TGTGCCAGCAGCTTAGTTGCCCTCACAAGCTCCTACAATGAGCAGTTCTTC.